This T cell receptor (beta chain) was retrieved from a study of cytomegalovirus exposure and HLA in healthy donors. About the study: In a previous analysis, around 110 million unique TCR beta sequences were found from approximately 180 million T cells. Roughly 80% of 398 genotyped donors fell in the Caucasian-associated ancestry cluster. General observations from the study: TRBV6-2, TRBV6-3 and some other V segments were unresolvable in 87-base-pair reads.

The CDR3 contains 14 residues. CDR1 and CDR2 (germline): SQVTM, ANQGSEA. V was shortened by 7 bases and J by 10 bases, with 23 bases between the two germline ends. The primer mix had 60 Vbeta and 13 Jbeta primers. Per the authors' pipeline: In a later analysis, tens of millions of unique TCR beta chains included roughly 11 million shared by two or more donors. Some clones are missing from TCRdb's copy, which holds only in-frame ones; the method was immunoSEQ multiplex PCR. The V and J calls and clone size come from that table; D and trimming were worked out from the DNA. The table shows about 190,000 clones, with nearly 80% occurring only once. Of note for this clone: As yet, its antigen is unknown.

Sequencing used PBMCs. The chain combines TRBV29-1 with TRBJ1-5, with unresolved D. The receptor was derived from a woman aged 25-40 years in good health and CMV-seropositive. The CDR3 is CSAEVAGGGGPQHF. CDR3 nucleotides: TGCAGCGCAGAAGTTGCAGGTGGAGGAGGACCCCAGCATTTT. Full variable domain (remainder filled in from reference TRBV29-1 and TRBJ1-5): SAVISQKPSRDICQRGTSLTIQCQVDSQVTMMFWYRQQPGQSLTLIATANQGSEATYESGFVIDKFPISRPNLTFSTLTVSNMSPEDSSIYLCSAEVAGGGGPQHFGDGTRLSIL.